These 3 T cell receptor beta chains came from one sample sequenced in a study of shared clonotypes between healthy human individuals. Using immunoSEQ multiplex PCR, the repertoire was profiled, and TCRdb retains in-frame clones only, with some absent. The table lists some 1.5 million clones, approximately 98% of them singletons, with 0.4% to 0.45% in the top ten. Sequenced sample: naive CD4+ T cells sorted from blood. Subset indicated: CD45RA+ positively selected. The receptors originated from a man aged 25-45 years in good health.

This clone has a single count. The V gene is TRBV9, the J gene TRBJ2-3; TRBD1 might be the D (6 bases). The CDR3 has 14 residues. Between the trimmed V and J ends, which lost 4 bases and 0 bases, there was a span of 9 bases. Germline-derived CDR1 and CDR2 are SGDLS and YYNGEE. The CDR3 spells CASSRTVSTDTQYF. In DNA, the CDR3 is TGTGCCAGCAGCCGGACAGTTAGCACAGATACGCAGTATTTT.

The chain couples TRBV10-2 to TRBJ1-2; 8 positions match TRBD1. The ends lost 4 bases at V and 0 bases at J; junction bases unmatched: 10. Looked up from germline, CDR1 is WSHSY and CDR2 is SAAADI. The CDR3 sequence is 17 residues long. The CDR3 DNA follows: TGCGCCAGCAGTGTCCAGACAGGGGCTATAGCTAACTATGGCTACACCTTC. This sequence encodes CASSVQTGAIANYGYTF.

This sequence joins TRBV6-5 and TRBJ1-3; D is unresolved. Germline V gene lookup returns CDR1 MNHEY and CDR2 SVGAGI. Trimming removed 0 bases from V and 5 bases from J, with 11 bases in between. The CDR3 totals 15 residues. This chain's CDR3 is CASSYSTVSRNTIYF. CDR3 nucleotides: TGTGCCAGCAGTTACTCGACGGTCTCGAGAAACACCATATATTTT.